The source of this T cell receptor (beta chain) is a study of T cells after posttransplantation cyclophosphamide. Trimming took 3 bases from V and 0 from J; bases not matched to a gene: 13. The CDR3 spans 21 residues. Per the germline V gene, CDR1 is LNHNV and CDR2 is YYDKDF (reference sequence). Method: immunoSEQ multiplex PCR; TCRdb's copy keeps in-frame clones and lacks some. Sampling found 44,000 or so clones, none seen once. This clone was counted ten times or more. J is TRBJ2-1 and V is TRBV15, with 14 bases lining up with TRBD2. The sequencing input was PBMCs. The sequence derives from a man aged 40-50 years in good health, CMV-negative, and a related stem cell transplant donor. This chain's CDR3 is CATSRDRTSGRPWSSYNEQFF. CDR3 in DNA: TGTGCCACCAGCAGGGATCGGACTAGCGGGAGGCCCTGGAGCTCCTACAATGAGCAGTTCTTC.